This T cell receptor (beta chain) was profiled in a study of T cells expressing NK-cell markers. Study-wide background: Seven of the eight sequenced donors were HCMV-seropositive; one was seronegative.

Comments on this clonotype: The antigen is not known.

Production of TCR beta cDNA relied on 5'RACE template switching with UMIs. Reanalyzing the 5' RACE reads, TCRdb keeps one entry per CDR3 protein, without DNA. This sample's table has 440,000 or so distinct CDR3 sequences. Regarding the study as a whole: Evidence did not settle whether expanded NKG2C+ T cell clones targeted HCMV. The dominant NKG2C+ clonotypes represented roughly 1.0-7.5% of CD8+ T cells in six donors.

CDR3 length equals 12 residues. Germline assignment: CDR1 SGDLS and CDR2 YYNGEE. Source material: blood T cells: a sorted CD56 or NKG2C T cell subset, CD4+ or CD8+ T cells, or bulk PBMC T cells (not recorded which). This chain joins TRBV9 and TRBJ1-1; TCRdb reports TRBD1, a call that lacks DNA to check it against. This TCR was recovered from a woman between 18 and 75 years old in good health. The CDR3 is CASSEGQGEAFF.